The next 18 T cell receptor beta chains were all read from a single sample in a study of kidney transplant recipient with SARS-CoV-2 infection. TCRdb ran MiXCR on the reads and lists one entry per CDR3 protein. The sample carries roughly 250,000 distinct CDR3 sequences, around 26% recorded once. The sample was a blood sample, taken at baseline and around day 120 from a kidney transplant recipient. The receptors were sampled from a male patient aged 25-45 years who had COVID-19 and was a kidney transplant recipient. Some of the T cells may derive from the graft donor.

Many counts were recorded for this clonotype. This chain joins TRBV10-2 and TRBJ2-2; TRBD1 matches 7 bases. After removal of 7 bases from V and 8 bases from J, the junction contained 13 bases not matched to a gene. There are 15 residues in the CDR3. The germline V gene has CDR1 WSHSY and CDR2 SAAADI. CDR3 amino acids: CASTNRDRSSGELFF. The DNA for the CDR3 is TGCGCCAGCACTAACCGGGACAGATCTTCGGGGGAGCTGTTTTTT.

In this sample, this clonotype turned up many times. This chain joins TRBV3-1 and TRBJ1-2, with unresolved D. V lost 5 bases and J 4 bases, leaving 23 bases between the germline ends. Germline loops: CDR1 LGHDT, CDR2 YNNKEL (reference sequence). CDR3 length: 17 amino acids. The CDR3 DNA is TGTGCCAGCAGCGATCGCCCCACCCTTCGAAAGACCTATGGCTACACCTTC. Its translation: CASSDRPTLRKTYGYTF.

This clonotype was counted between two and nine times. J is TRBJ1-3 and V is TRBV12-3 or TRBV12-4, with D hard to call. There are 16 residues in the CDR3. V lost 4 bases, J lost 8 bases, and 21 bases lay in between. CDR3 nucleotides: TGTGCCAGCAGTTCTCGGACGTCTCATTTGGGAGACACCATATATTTT. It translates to CASSSRTSHLGDTIYF.

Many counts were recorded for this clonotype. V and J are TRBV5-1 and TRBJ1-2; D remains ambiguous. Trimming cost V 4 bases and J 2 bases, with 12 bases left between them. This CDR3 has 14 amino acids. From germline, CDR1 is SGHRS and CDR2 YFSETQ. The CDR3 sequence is CASSPSVGNYGYTF. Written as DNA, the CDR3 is TGCGCCAGCAGCCCTTCGGTGGGCAACTATGGCTACACCTTC.

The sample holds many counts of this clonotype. CDR3 nucleotide sequence: TGTGCCAGCAGCGACCGGCCTCCCATTTCAATTCGCACTGAAGCTTTCTTT. This translates into CASSDRPPISIRTEAFF. The rearrangement joins TRBV3-1 to TRBJ1-1, with no clear D. This CDR3 spans 17 amino acids. The ends were cut back, 5 bases at V and 4 bases at J, with 23 bases in the middle. CDR1 is LGHDT, CDR2 YNNKEL, per germline (reference sequence).

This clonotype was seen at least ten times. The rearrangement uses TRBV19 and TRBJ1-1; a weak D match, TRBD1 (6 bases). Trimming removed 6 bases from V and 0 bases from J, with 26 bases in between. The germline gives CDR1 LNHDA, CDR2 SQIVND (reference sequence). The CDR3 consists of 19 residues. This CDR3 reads CASSTKMAGHLTMNTEAFF. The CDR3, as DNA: TGTGCCAGTAGCACAAAGATGGCGGGACACCTAACCATGAACACTGAAGCTTTCTTT. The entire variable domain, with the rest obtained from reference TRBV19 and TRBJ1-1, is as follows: DGGITQSPKYLFRKEGQNVTLSCEQNLNHDAMYWYRQDPGQGLRLIYYSQIVNDFQKGDIAEGYSVSREKKESFPLTVTSAQKNPTAFYLCASSTKMAGHLTMNTEAFFGQGTRLTVV.

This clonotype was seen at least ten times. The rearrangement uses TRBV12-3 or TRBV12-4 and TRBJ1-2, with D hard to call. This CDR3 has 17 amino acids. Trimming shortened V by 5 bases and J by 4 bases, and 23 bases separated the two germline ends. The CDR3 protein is CASSHPGTAGKTYGYTF. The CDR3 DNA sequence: TGTGCCAGCAGTCACCCGGGCACAGCAGGAAAGACCTATGGCTACACCTTC.

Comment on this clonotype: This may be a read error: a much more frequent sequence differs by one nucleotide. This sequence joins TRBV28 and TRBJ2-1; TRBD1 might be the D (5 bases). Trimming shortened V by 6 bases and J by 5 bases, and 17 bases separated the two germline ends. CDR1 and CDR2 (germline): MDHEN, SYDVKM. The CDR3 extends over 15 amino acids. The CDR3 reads CASRHDRRSDNEQFF. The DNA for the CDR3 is TGTGCCAGCAGGCACGACAGAAGATCTGACAATGAGCAGTTCTTC.

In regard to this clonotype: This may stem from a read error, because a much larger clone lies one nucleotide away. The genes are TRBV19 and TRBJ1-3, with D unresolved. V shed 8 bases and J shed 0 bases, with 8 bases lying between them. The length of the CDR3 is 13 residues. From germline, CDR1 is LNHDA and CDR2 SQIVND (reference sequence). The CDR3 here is CASGTSSGNTIYF. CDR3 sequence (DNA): TGTGCCAGTGGTACGAGCTCTGGAAACACCATATATTTT.

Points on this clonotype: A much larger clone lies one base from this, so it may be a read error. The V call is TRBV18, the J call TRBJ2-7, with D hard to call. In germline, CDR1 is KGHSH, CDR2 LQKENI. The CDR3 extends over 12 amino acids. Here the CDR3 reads CANSPRAYEQYF. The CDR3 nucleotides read TGTGCCAACTCACCACGGGCCTACGAGCAGTACTTC. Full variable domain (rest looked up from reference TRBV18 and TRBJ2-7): NAGVMQNPRHLVRRRGQEARLRCSPMKGHSHVYWYRQLPEEGLKFMVYLQKENIIDESGMPKERFSAEFPKEGPSILRIQQVVRGDSAAYFCANSPRAYEQYFGPGTRLTVT.

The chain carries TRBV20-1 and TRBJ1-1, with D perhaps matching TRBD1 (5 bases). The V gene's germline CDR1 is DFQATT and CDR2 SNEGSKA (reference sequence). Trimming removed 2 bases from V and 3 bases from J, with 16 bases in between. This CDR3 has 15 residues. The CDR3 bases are TGCAGTGCTAGAACTAGACAGAGCTTCTACACTGAAGCTTTCTTT. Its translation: CSARTRQSFYTEAFF.

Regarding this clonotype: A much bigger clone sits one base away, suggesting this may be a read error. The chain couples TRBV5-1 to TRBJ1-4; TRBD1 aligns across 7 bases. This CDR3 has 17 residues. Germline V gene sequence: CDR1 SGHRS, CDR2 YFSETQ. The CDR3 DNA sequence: TGCGTCAGCACTGAGGGTCTTTACCAGGGGGCTAATGAAAAACTGTTTTTT. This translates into CVSTEGLYQGANEKLFF.

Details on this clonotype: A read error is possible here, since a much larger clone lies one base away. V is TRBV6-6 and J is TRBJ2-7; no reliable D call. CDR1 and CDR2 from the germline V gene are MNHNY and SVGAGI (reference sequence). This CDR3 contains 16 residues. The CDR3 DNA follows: TGTGCCAGCGCCGACCCCGCTCCCGAACTCTCCTACGAGCAGCACTTC. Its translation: CASADPAPELSYEQHF.

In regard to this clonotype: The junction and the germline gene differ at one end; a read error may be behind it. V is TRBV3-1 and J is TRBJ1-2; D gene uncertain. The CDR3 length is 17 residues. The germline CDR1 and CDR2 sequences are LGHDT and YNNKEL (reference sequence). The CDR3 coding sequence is TGTGCCAGCAGCCGGGGTGGCACCCTTCGAAAGACCTATGGCTGCACCTTC. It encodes CASSRGGTLRKTYGCTF.

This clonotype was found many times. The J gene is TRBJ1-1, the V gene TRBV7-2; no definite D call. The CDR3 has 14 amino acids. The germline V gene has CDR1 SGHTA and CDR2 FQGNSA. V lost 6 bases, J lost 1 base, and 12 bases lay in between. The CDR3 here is CASRSPGRNTEAFF. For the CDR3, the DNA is TGTGCCAGCAGGTCCCCGGGGAGGAACACTGAAGCTTTCTTT. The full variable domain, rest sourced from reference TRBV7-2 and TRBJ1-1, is GAGVSQSPSNKVTEKGKDVELRCDPISGHTALYWYRQSLGQGLEFLIYFQGNSAPDKSGLPSDRFSAERTGGSVSTLTIQRTQQEDSAVYLCASRSPGRNTEAFFGQGTRLTVV.

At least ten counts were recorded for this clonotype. CDR3 DNA sequence: TGCAGTGCTAGAGATCGAGGGCGGTTGAGTGCAGGGTTAACTGGCTACACCTTC. Protein: CSARDRGRLSAGLTGYTF. The rearrangement uses TRBV20-1 and TRBJ1-2, with a weak D call TRBD1 (5 bases). Germline-derived CDR1 and CDR2 are DFQATT and SNEGSKA (reference sequence). V gave up 0 bases and J gave up 7 bases, with 27 bases separating them. This CDR3 region has 18 residues.

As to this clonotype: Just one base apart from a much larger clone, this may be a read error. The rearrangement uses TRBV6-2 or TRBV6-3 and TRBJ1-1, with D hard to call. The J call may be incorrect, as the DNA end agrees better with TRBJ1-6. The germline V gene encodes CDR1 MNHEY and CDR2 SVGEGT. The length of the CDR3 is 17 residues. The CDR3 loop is CAPHLLWGKAYNPPLHF. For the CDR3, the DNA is TGTGCCCCACATCTTCTTTGGGGTAAGGCCTATAATCCACCCCTCCACTTT.

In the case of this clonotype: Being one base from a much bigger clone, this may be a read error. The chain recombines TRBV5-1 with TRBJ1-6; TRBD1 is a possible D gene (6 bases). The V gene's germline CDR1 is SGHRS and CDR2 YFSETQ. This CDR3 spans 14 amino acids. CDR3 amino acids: CASRLEGQYSPLHF. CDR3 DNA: TGCGCCAGCCGCTTGGAAGGACAGTATTCACCCCTCCACTTT. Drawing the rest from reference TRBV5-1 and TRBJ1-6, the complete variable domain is KAGVTQTPRYLIKTRGQQVTLSCSPISGHRSVSWYQQTPGQGLQFLFEYFSETQRNKGNFPGRFSGRQFSNSRSEMNVSTLELGDSALYLCASRLEGQYSPLHFGNGTRLTVT.